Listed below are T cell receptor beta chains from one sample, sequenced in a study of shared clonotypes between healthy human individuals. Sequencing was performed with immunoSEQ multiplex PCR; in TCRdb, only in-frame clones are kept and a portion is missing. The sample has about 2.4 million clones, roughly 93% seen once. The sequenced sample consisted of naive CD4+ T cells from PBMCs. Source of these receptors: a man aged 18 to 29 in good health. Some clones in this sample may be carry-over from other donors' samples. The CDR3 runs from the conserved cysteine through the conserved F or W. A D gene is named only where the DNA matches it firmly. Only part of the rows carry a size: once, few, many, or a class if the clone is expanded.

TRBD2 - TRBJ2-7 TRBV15 TGTGCCACCAGCAGAACCCCCGCGGGAGGGGGACCCGAGCAGTACTTC CATSRTPAGGGPEQYF
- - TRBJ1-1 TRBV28 TGTGCCAGCAGTTTTAGGGCGAACACTGAAGCTTTCTTT CASSFRANTEAFF
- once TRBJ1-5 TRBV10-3 TGTGCCATCAGTGAGCAACAGGTAGGCAATCAGCCCCAGCATTTT CAISEQQVGNQPQHF
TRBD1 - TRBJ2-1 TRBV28 TGTGCCAGCAGTTCGTCCGGGACAGAGGACAATGAGCAGTTCTTC CASSSSGTEDNEQFF
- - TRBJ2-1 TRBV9 TGTGCCAGCAGCGTAGCTCCTATAGGGCGCTCGGAGCAGTTCTTC CASSVAPIGRSEQFF
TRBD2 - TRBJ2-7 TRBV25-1 TGTGCCAGCAGTCCAGCGGGGAGCTCCTACGAGCAGTACTTC CASSPAGSSYEQYF
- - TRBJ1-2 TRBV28 TGTGCCACCCCTCTGGGGGACTATGGCTACACCTTC CATPLGDYGYTF
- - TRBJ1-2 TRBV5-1 TGCGCCAGCAGTTCGGGTCACTATGGCTACACCTTC CASSSGHYGYTF
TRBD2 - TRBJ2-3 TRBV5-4 TGTGCCAGCAGGCGAGGACTAGCGGGAGGGCCTGCAGATACGCAGTATTTT CASRRGLAGGPADTQYF
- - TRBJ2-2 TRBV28 TGTGCCAGCAGTTTAACAGGAATGTTACGGGCCGGGGAGCTGTTTTTT CASSLTGMLRAGELFF
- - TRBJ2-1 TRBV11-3 TGTGCCAGCACCCTTATACGGACTGGGGACAATGAGCAGTTCTTC CASTLIRTGDNEQFF
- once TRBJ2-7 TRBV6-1 TGTGCCAGCAGTGAAGGGCACATCGAGCAGTACTTC CASSEGHIEQYF
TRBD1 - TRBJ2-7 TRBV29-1 TGCAGCGTAGGGACAGGGGGCCGCTACGAGCAGTACTTC CSVGTGGRYEQYF
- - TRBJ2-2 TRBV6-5 TGTGCCAGCAGTTACTCGAAGGGGACCGGGGAGCTGTTTTTT CASSYSKGTGELFF
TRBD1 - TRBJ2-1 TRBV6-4 TGTGCCAGCAGTGACTTCAGGGGGCACAATGAGCAGTTCTTC CASSDFRGHNEQFF
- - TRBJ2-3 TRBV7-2 TGTGCCAGCAGACGAACCGGGGCCGCCGATACGCAGTATTTT CASRRTGAADTQYF
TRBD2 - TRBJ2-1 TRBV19 TGTGCCAGTAGTATAGTACTAGCGGGAGAATACAATGAGCAGTTCTTC CASSIVLAGEYNEQFF
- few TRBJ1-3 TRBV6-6 TGTGCCAGCAGTTCGGCTTTCTCTGGAAACACCATATATTTT CASSSAFSGNTIYF
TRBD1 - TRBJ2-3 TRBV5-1 TGCGCCAGCAGCCTAGAAGGGGGCAGCACAGATACGCAGTATTTT CASSLEGGSTDTQYF
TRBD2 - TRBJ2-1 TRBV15 TGTGCCACCAGCGGACCAGCGGGAGGGCTCAATGAGCAGTTCTTC CATSGPAGGLNEQFF